This TCR beta chain was observed in a study of CD8+ T cells in alopecia areata. The overall study: Twice a day, 5 to 10 mg of oral tofacitinib was administered to treated patients.

With regard to this clone: Its antigen is not identified. One end of the junction does not line up with germline, which may come from a read error.

The sequencing template was cDNA reverse transcribed from extracted RNA. Using immunoSEQ multiplex PCR, the repertoire was profiled, and TCRdb retains in-frame clones only, with some absent. The table lists approximately 210,000 clones, just over 65% of them singletons. Study conclusions and caveats: Tofacitinib significantly reduced both scalp clonality and expanded CD8+ clones among the top 100. There were many expanded lesional clones persisting in scalp and blood during tofacitinib.

Noted treatment: oral pan-JAK inhibitor, 5-10 mg twice daily. Researchers gathered lesional scalp punch biopsies and peripheral blood from patients with alopecia areata. This CDR3 region has 15 residues. Germline values: CDR1 MNHNS, CDR2 SASEGT. The chain couples TRBV6-1 to TRBJ1-4; D is perhaps TRBD1 (5 bases). Sequenced material: CD4+ T cells sorted from blood, taken at approximately week 44, from a patient treated with tofacitinib. This receptor was taken from a human donor with alopecia areata. The CDR3 DNA sequence: TGCGGCTCCCGTGCAGGGCGAGTTTCGAATGAAAAACTGTTTTTT. Its translation: CGSRAGRVSNEKLFF.